This record looks at one TCR beta chain sequence and its context. Its cognate antigen is unknown. The sample comes from a study of cytomegalovirus exposure and HLA in healthy donors. The study's findings and limits: Earlier analysis yielded a pattern in which most TCR beta V segments were productive about 87% or about 30% of the time.

This CDR3 comprises 14 residues. The ends were cut back, 4 bases at V and 3 bases at J, with 13 bases in the middle. In germline, CDR1 is WSHSY, CDR2 SAAADI. The PCR ran on 60 Vbeta and 13 Jbeta primers. TCRdb's copy holds only in-frame clones and misses some; the assay was immunoSEQ multiplex PCR. The data contain over 150,000 clones, 70% to 85% of them singletons. Sequencing used PBMCs. This receptor was identified in a man aged 18 to 30 in good health and CMV-seronegative. The J gene is TRBJ2-7, the V gene TRBV10-2; D is unclear. Here the CDR3 DNA reads TGCGCCAGCAGTGGTCTGGTGGCACGCTACGAGCAGTACTTC. Encoded protein: CASSGLVARYEQYF.